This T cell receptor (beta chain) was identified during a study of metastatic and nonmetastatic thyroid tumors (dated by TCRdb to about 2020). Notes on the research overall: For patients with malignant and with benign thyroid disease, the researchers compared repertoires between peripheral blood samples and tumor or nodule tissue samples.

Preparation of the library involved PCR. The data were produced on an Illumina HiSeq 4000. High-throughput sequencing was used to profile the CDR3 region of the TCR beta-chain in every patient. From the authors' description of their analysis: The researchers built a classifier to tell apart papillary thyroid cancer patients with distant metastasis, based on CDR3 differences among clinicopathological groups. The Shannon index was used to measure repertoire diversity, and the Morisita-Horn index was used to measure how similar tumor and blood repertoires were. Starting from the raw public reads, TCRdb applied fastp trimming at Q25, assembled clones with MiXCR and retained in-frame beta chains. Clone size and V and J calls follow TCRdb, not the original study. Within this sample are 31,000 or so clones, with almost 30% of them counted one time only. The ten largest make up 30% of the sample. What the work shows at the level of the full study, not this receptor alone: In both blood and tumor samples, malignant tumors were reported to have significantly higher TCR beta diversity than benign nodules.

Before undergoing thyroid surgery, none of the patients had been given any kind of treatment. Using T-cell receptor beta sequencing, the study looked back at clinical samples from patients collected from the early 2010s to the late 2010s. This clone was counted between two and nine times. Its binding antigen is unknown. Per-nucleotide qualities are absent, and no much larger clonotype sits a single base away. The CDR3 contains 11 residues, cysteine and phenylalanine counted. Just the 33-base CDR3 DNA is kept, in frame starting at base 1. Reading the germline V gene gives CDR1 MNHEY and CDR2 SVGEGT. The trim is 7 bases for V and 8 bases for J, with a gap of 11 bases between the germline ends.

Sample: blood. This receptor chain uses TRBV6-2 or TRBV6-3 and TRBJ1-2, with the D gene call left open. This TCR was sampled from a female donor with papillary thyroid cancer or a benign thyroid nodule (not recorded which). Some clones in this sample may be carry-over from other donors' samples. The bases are TGTGCCAGCAAGACGGCAGACGGCTACACCTTC. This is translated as CASKTADGYTF.